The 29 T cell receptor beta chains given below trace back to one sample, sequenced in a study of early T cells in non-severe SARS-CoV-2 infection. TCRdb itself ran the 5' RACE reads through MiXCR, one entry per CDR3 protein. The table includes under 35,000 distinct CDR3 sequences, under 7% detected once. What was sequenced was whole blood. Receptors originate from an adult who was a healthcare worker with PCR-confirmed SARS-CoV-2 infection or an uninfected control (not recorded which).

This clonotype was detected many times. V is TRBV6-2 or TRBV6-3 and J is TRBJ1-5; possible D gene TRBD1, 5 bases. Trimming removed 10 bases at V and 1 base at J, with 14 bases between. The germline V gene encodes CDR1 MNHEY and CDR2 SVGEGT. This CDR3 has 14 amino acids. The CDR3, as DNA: TGTGCCACTTTTCGGGCAGGGAGCAATCAGCCCCAGCATTTT. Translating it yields CATFRAGSNQPQHF.

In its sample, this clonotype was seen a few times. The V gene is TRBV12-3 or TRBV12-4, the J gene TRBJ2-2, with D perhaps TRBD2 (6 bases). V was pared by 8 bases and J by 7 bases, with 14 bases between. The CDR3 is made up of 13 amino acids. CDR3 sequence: CASSLWGDGELFF. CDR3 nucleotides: TGTGCCAGCTCATTATGGGGGGACGGGGAGCTGTTTTTT.

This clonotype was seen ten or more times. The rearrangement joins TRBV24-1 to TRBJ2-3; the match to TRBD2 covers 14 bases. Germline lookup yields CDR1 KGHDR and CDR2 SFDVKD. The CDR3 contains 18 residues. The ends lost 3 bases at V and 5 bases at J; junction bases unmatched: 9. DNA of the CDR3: TGTGCCACCAGTGATACAAACCCCGGGACTAGCGGGAGAGATACGCAGTATTTT. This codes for CATSDTNPGTSGRDTQYF.

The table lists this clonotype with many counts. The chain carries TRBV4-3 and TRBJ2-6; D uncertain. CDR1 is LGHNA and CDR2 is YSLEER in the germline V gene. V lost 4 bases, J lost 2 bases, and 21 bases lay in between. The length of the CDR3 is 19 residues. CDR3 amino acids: CASSPQEGPGLTGANVLTF. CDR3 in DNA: TGCGCCAGCAGCCCGCAAGAAGGACCGGGTCTCACTGGGGCCAACGTCCTGACTTTC.

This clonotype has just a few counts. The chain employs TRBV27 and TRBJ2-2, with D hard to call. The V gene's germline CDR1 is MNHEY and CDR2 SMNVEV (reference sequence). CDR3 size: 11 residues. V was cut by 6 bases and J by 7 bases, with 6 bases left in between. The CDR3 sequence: CASSSVGELFF. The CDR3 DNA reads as TGTGCCAGCAGCTCAGTCGGGGAGCTGTTTTTT.

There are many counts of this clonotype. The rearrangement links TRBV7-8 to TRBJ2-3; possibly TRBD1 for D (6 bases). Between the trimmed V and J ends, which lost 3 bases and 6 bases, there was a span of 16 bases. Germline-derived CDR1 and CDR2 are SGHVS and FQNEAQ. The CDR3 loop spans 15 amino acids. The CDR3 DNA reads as TGTGCCAGCAGCTTCAGCGGAGGACAGACCGATACGCAGTATTTT. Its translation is CASSFSGGQTDTQYF.

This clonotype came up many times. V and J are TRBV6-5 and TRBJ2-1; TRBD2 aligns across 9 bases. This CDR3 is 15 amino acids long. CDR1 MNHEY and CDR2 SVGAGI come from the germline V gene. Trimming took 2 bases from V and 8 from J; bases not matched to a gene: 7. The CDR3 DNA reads TGTGCCAGCAGTTACCGGCGGGAGGGCCGACATGAGCAGTTCTTC. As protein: CASSYRREGRHEQFF.

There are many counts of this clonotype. The CDR3 bases are TGTGCCAGCAGTTTACAGGGGGAAGATACGCAGTATTTT. It codes for CASSLQGEDTQYF. The rearrangement joins TRBV28 to TRBJ2-3, with 7 positions matching TRBD1. Germline CDR1 reads MDHEN; CDR2 reads SYDVKM. The length of the CDR3 is 13 residues. The J segment lost 5 bases and the V segment lost 2 bases, leaving 1 base of the junction unmatched.

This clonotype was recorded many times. The DNA for the CDR3 is TGTGCCAGTAGTATAATTACAGGGGAAGGCTCAGATACGCAGTATTTT. The encoded protein is CASSIITGEGSDTQYF. The chain joins TRBV19 to TRBJ2-3, with 7 nucleotides matching TRBD1. The CDR3 length is 16 residues. After removal of 2 bases from V and 4 bases from J, the junction contained 9 bases not matched to a gene. In germline, CDR1 is LNHDA, CDR2 SQIVND (reference sequence).

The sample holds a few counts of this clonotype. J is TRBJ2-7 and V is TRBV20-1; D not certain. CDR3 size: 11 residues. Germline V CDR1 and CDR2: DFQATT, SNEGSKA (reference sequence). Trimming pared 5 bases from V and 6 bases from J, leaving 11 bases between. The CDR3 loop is CSAPTEPEQYF. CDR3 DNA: TGCAGTGCTCCCACAGAGCCCGAGCAGTACTTC.

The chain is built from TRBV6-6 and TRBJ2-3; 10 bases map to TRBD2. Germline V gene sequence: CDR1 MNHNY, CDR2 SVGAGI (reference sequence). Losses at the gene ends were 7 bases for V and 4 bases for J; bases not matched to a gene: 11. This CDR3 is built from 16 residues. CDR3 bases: TGTGCCAGCACCTCCCAAGCGGGGGGGCCGGCAGATACGCAGTATTTT. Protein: CASTSQAGGPADTQYF.

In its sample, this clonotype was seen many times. This CDR3 reads CASSSRGGRTSTEAFF. As DNA, the CDR3 is TGTGCCAGCAGCTCTCGGGGGGGTCGGACGAGCACTGAAGCTTTCTTT. The chain has TRBV7-2 and TRBJ1-1; D is possibly TRBD1 (5 bases). The V gene lost 4 bases and the J gene lost 4 bases, with 19 bases spanning the gap. The germline V gene encodes CDR1 SGHTA and CDR2 FQGNSA. CDR3 length equals 16 residues.

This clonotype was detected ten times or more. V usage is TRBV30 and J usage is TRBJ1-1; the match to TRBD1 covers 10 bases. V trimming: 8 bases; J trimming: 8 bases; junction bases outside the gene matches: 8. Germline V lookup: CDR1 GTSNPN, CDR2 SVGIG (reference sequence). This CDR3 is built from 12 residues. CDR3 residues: CALGDRGQEAFF. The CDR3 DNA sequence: TGTGCCCTAGGAGACAGGGGGCAAGAAGCTTTCTTT.

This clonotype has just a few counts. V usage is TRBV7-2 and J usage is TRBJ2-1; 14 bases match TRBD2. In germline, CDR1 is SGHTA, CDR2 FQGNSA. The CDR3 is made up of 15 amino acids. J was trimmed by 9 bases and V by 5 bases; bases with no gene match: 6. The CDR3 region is CASSMTSGRGSEQFF. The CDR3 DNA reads TGTGCCAGCAGCATGACTAGCGGGAGGGGGAGTGAGCAGTTCTTC.

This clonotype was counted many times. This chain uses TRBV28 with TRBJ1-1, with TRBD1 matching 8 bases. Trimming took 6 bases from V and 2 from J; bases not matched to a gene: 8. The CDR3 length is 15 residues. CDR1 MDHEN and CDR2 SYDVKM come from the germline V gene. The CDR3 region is CASSRTGKKNTEAFF. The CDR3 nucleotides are TGTGCCAGCAGCCGGACAGGGAAGAAAAACACTGAAGCTTTCTTT.

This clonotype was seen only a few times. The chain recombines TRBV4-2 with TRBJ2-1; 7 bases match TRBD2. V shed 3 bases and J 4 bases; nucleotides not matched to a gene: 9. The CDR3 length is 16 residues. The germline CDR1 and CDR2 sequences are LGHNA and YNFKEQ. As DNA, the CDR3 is TGTGCCAGCAGCCAGTCCCTAGCGGTTTGGTACAATGAGCAGTTCTTC. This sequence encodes CASSQSLAVWYNEQFF.

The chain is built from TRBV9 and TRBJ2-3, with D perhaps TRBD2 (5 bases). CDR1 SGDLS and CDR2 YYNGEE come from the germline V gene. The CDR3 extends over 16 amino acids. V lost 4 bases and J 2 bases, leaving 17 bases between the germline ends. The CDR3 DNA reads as TGTGCCAGCAGCCCCGCGGTGGGGAGCCTCACAGATACGCAGTATTTT. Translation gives CASSPAVGSLTDTQYF.

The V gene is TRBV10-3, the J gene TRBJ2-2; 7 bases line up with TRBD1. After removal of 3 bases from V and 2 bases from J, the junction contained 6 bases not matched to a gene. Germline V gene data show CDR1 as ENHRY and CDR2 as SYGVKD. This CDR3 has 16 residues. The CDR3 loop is CAISDLTGSNTGELFF. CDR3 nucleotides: TGTGCCATCAGTGACCTGACAGGGTCTAACACCGGGGAGCTGTTTTTT.

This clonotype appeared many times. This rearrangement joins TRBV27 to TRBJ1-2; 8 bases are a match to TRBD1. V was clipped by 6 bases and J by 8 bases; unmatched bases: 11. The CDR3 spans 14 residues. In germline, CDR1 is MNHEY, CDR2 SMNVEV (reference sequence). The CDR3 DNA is TGTGCCAGCAGGGACAGGGTATTTAGCGGCGGCTACACCTTC. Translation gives CASRDRVFSGGYTF.

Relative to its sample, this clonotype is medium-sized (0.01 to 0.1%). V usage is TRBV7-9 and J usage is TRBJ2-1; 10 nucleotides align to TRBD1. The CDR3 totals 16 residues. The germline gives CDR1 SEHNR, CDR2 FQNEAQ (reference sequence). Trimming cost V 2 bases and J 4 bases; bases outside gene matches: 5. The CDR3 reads CASSLSSGQGYNEQFF. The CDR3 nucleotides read TGTGCCAGCAGCTTATCATCGGGACAGGGGTACAATGAGCAGTTCTTC.

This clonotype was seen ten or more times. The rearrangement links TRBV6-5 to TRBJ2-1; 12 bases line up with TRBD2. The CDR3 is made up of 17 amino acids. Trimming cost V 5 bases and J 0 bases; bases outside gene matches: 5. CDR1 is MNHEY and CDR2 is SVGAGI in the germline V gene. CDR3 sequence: CASSRLAGVNSYNEQFF. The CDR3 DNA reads TGTGCCAGCAGTCGACTAGCGGGAGTCAACTCCTACAATGAGCAGTTCTTC.

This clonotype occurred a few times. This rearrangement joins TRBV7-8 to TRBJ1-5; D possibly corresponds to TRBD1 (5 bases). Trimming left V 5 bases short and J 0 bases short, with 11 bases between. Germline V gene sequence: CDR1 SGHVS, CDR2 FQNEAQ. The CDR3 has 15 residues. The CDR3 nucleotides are TGTGCCAGCAGCCGCGTCAGGGCTAGCAATCAGCCCCAGCATTTT. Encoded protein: CASSRVRASNQPQHF.

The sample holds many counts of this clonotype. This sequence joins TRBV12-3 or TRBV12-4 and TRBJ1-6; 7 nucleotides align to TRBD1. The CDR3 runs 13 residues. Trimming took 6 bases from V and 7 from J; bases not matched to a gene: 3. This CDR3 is CASRRQGNSPLHF. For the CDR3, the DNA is TGTGCCAGCAGACGACAGGGAAATTCACCCCTCCACTTT.

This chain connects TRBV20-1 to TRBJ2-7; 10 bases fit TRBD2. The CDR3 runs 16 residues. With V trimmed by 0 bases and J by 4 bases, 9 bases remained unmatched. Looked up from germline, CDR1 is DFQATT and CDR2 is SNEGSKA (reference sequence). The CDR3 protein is CSARDAVAGGVYEQYF. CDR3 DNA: TGCAGTGCTAGAGATGCGGTAGCGGGAGGAGTATACGAGCAGTACTTC.

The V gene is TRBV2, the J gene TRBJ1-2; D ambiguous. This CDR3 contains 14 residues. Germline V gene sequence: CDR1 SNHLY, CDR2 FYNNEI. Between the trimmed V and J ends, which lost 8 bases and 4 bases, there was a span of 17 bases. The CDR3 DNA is TGTGCCAGCCTGAAAGAATCAAGGGTCTATGGCTACACCTTC. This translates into CASLKESRVYGYTF. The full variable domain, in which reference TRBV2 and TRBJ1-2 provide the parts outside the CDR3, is EPEVTQTPSHQVTQMGQEVILRCVPISNHLYFYWYRQILGQKVEFLVSFYNNEISEKSEIFDDQFSVERPDGSNFTLKIRSTKLEDSAMYFCASLKESRVYGYTFGSGTRLTVV.

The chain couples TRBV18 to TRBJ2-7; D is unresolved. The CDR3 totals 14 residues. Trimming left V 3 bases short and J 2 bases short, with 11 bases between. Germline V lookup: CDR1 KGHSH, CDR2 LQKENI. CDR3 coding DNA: TGTGCCAGCTCACCGGGGTTGGGTCCCTACGAGCAGTACTTC. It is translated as CASSPGLGPYEQYF.

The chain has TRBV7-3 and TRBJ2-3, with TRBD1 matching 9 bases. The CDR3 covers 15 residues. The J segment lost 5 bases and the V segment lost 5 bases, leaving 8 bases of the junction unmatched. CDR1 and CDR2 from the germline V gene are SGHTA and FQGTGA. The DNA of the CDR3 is TGTGCCAGCAGCCTCTCTCCGGGACAGGGAGATACGCAGTATTTT. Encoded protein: CASSLSPGQGDTQYF. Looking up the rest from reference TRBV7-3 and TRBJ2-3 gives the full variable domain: GAGVSQTPSNKVTEKGKYVELRCDPISGHTALYWYRQSLGQGPEFLIYFQGTGAADDSGLPNDRFFAVRPEGSVSTLKIQRTERGDSAVYLCASSLSPGQGDTQYFGPGTRLTVL.

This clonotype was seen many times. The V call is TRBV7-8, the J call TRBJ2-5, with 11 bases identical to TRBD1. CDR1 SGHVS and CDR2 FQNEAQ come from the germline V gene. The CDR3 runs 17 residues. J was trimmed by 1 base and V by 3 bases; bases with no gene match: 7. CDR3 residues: CASSFYRDRGGQETQYF. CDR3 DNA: TGTGCCAGCAGCTTCTACCGGGACAGGGGGGGCCAAGAGACCCAGTACTTC.

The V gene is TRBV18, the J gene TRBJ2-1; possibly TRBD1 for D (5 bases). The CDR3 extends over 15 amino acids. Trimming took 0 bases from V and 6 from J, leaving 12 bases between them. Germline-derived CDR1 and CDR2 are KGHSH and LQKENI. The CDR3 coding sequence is TGTGCCAGCTCACCACCGGGGCCCCATTCCAATGAGCAGTTCTTC. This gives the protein CASSPPGPHSNEQFF.